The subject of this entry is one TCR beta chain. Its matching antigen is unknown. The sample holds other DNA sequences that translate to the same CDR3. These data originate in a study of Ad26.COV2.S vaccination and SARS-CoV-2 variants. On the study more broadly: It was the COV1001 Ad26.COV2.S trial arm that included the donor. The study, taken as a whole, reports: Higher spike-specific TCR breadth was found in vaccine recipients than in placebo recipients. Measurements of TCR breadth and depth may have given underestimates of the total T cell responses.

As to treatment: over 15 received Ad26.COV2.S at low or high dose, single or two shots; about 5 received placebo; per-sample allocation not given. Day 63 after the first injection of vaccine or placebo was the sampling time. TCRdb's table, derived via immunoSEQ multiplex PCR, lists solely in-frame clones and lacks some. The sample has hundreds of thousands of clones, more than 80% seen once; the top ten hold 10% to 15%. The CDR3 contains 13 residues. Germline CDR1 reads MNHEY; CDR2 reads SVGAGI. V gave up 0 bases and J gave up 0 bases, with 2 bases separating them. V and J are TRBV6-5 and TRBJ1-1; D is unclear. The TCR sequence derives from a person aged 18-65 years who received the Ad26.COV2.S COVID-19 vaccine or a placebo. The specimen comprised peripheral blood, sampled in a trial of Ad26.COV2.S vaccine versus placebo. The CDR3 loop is CASSYSLNTEAFF. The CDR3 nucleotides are TGTGCCAGCAGTTACTCACTGAACACTGAAGCTTTCTTT.